This is a list of T cell receptor beta chains from one sample in a study of blood T cell repertoires in COVID-19. Sequencing used immunoSEQ multiplex PCR; TCRdb keeps in-frame clones, though not all of them. Here the sample spans roughly 160,000 clones, 75% to 90% being singletons. Sequencing was done on a sample of PBMCs or T cells enriched from blood (not recorded which). These receptors all come from a woman aged 55-70 years who had recovered from COVID-19. CDR3s include the opening cysteine and the closing phenylalanine or tryptophan. The D gene is left open where the match is weak. Not every row has a clone size; where given, it reads once, few, many or a size class.

CDR3nt	CDR3aa	d_gene	v_gene	j_gene	abundance
TGTGCCACCAGCAGAGCAGAGGGTTATGGCTACACCTTC	CATSRAEGYGYTF	-	TRBV15	TRBJ1-2	-
TGTGCCAGCTCACCACAAGGACAGAATGGCTACACCTTC	CASSPQGQNGYTF	-	TRBV18	TRBJ1-2	-
TGTGCCATCAGTGAGCGAGCGGGAGGAGGGGACAATGAGCAGTTCTTC	CAISERAGGGDNEQFF	TRBD2	TRBV10-3	TRBJ2-1	once
TGTGCCAGCAGATGGAGTCCCGGGACTAGCGGTACAGATACGCAGTATTTT	CASRWSPGTSGTDTQYF	TRBD2	TRBV2	TRBJ2-3	-
TGTGCCAGTACGCAGAGCGCAACTAATGAAAAACTGTTTTTT	CASTQSATNEKLFF	-	TRBV19	TRBJ1-4	-
TGCGCCAGCAGCTGGGAGTTGTCAAGAGATACGCAGTATTTT	CASSWELSRDTQYF	-	TRBV5-1	TRBJ2-3	-
TGTGCCAGCAGCCAAGCAGGGGCCTACGAGCAGTACTTC	CASSQAGAYEQYF	-	TRBV4-2	TRBJ2-7	-
TGTGCCAGCAGCGTAAAGGGGACCGGGGAGCTGTTTTTT	CASSVKGTGELFF	-	TRBV9	TRBJ2-2	-
TGTGCCAGCAGTAAGGACAGGGAGACTGAAGCTTTCTTT	CASSKDRETEAFF	TRBD1	TRBV12-3/TRBV12-4	TRBJ1-1	-
TGTGCCAGCAGTCCGACACACACTCAGCAGTACTTC	CASSPTHTQQYF	-	TRBV25-1	TRBJ2-7	-
TGTGCCAGCAGTGGAGGGACTAGCGGGAATGCCTACAATGAGCAGTTCTTC	CASSGGTSGNAYNEQFF	TRBD2	TRBV2	TRBJ2-1	-
TGTGCCAGCAGTGAAACCCGGCGGGATAGCAATCAGCCCCAGCATTTT	CASSETRRDSNQPQHF	-	TRBV6-1	TRBJ1-5	-
TGCGCCAGCAGTGAGGCAGGCTACGAGCAGTACTTC	CASSEAGYEQYF	-	TRBV10-1	TRBJ2-7	-
TGTGCCAGCAGCCTATTAGACAGGAACACTGAAGCTTTCTTT	CASSLLDRNTEAFF	-	TRBV3-1/TRBV3-2	TRBJ1-1	-
TGTGCCAGCAGCCAACTTGCGGGTGGAAAACTGTTTTTT	CASSQLAGGKLFF	-	TRBV14	TRBJ1-4	-
TGTGCCAGCAGCCGGTCAGGGGCCGAGCAGTACTTC	CASSRSGAEQYF	-	TRBV3-1/TRBV3-2	TRBJ2-7	-
TGCGCCAGCAGCCAGGGACTAGGTATCACAGATACGCAGTATTTT	CASSQGLGITDTQYF	TRBD2	TRBV4-1	TRBJ2-3	once
TGTGCCAGCAGCCCCCCGGTTGTCGGCTACACCTTC	CASSPPVVGYTF	-	TRBV7-9	TRBJ1-2	-
TGCGCCAGCAGTGCCAGTACCACCTATGGCTACACCTTC	CASSASTTYGYTF	-	TRBV10-1	TRBJ1-2	-
TGTGCCAGCAGCGTAGCTAGTAGATATGAGCAGTTCTTC	CASSVASRYEQFF	-	TRBV9	TRBJ2-1	-
TGCGCCAGCAGTGAGTTGGGGACTAGCGGGAGTGTCGTAGATACGCAGTATTTT	CASSELGTSGSVVDTQYF	TRBD2	TRBV10-1	TRBJ2-3	-
TGTGCCAGCAGTACATCTGGAAACACCATATATTTT	CASSTSGNTIYF	-	TRBV6-6	TRBJ1-3	-
TGCGCCAGCAAGTTAGGGACAAACACTGAAGCTTTCTTT	CASKLGTNTEAFF	-	TRBV5-1	TRBJ1-1	-
TGTGCCAGTAGCACCGCCCAAGGGGGTACCGGGGCCAACGTCCTGACTTTC	CASSTAQGGTGANVLTF	-	TRBV19	TRBJ2-6	-
TGTGCCAGCACCAAGGGACACTCGAGCTCCTACGAGCAGTACTTC	CASTKGHSSSYEQYF	-	TRBV6-6	TRBJ2-7	-
TGTGCCAGCAGCCCGGGACAGGGGAGCAATCAGCCCCAGCATTTT	CASSPGQGSNQPQHF	TRBD1	TRBV5-8	TRBJ1-5	-
TGTGCCAGCAAATACGGGGGGAACACAGATACGCAGTATTTT	CASKYGGNTDTQYF	TRBD2	TRBV2	TRBJ2-3	-
TGTGCCAGCAGCTTACCTCAGGGGAGAAACAATGAGCAGTTCTTC	CASSLPQGRNNEQFF	-	TRBV11-1	TRBJ2-1	-
TGTGCCAGTAGTACAACTCCCCCCGACAGGCACACTGAAGCTTTCTTT	CASSTTPPDRHTEAFF	-	TRBV19	TRBJ1-1	-
TGTGCCAGCAGCAAAGATGGTTATCAGGGGGCAGGCACTGAAGCTTTCTTT	CASSKDGYQGAGTEAFF	-	TRBV21-1	TRBJ1-1	-
TGTGCCACCAGCAGAGATCGGGTTCTCCACAGGCTCTTC	CATSRDRVLHRLF	-	TRBV15	TRBJ2-1	once
TGCGCCAGCAGCCTACAATTTCCGGGACTAGCAGATGAGCAGTTCTTC	CASSLQFPGLADEQFF	TRBD2	TRBV5-1	TRBJ2-1	-
TGTGCCAGCAGGTACGGGGGGACTAGCAATCAGCCCCAGCATTTT	CASRYGGTSNQPQHF	-	TRBV28	TRBJ1-5	-
TGCGCCAGCAGCTTAGTGGGCGGGGGCCCTTACAATGAGCAGTTCTTC	CASSLVGGGPYNEQFF	-	TRBV5-1	TRBJ2-1	once
TGTGCCAGCAGTTACTCGAATTCCAGGCCGCATGAGCAGTTCTTC	CASSYSNSRPHEQFF	-	TRBV6-5	TRBJ2-1	-
TGTGCCACCAGCAGGAAGGGCGGGTCCTACAATGAGCAGTTCTTC	CATSRKGGSYNEQFF	-	TRBV15	TRBJ2-1	-
TGTGCCAGCAGCCTCACCCGGACAGGTTTGAGTGGAAACACCATATATTTT	CASSLTRTGLSGNTIYF	TRBD1	TRBV5-5	TRBJ1-3	-
TGTGCCAGCTCATCGAACCGGGGGGACACCGGGGAGCTGTTTTTT	CASSSNRGDTGELFF	TRBD2	TRBV18	TRBJ2-2	-
TGCGCCAGCAGCTTGGGCCCACGACAGGGGGGGACCGAAAAACTGTTTTTT	CASSLGPRQGGTEKLFF	TRBD1	TRBV5-1	TRBJ1-4	many
TGTGCCAGCAGAAGTTCGGGGGGGCGCAATCAGCCCCAGCATTTT	CASRSSGGRNQPQHF	-	TRBV28	TRBJ1-5	-
TGTGCCAGCAGCCAAGGTCAGGGGGAGAATTCACCCCTCCACTTT	CASSQGQGENSPLHF	TRBD1	TRBV3-1/TRBV3-2	TRBJ1-6	-
TGTGCCAGCAGCCAACAGGGAATTTTGTATAATTCACCCCTCCACTTT	CASSQQGILYNSPLHF	-	TRBV3-1/TRBV3-2	TRBJ1-6	-
TGTGCCAGTAGAAACGCAGGGGAATCACCCCTCCACTTT	CASRNAGESPLHF	-	TRBV19	TRBJ1-6	-